The 27 T cell receptor beta chains below all came from one sample that was sequenced in a study of shared clonotypes between healthy human individuals. The repertoire was sequenced with immunoSEQ multiplex PCR; TCRdb's copy has only in-frame clones and lacks some. The sample holds roughly 1 million clones, about 76% seen once. The source material was memory CD4+ T cells sorted from blood. Stated subset: CD45RA-negative fraction. All receptors come from a man aged 18 to 29 in good health.

This clone has a single count. The chain uses TRBV7-6 and TRBJ1-3; 9 positions agree with TRBD1. Germline-derived CDR1 and CDR2 are SGHVS and FNYEAQ. The CDR3 has 15 residues. Trimming removed 6 bases from V and 2 bases from J; junction bases left unmatched: 5. CDR3 bases: TGTGCCAGCAGTACCGGGACAGGGACTGGAAACACCATATATTTT. Translated, it gives CASSTGTGTGNTIYF.

The V gene is TRBV6-6, the J gene TRBJ2-5, with D possibly being TRBD2 (6 bases). This CDR3 spans 14 amino acids. V was shortened by 4 bases and J by 5 bases, with 14 bases between the two germline ends. Germline-derived CDR1 and CDR2 are MNHNY and SVGAGI (reference sequence). CDR3 sequence (DNA): TGTGCCAGCAGTTCCGGGGGAATACAGGAGACCCAGTACTTC. Its protein product is CASSSGGIQETQYF.

The chain combines TRBV5-8 with TRBJ2-7; D call uncertain. V lost 3 bases and J 0 bases, leaving 13 bases between the germline ends. This CDR3 comprises 15 residues. Germline V gives CDR1 SGHTS, CDR2 YDEGEE. This CDR3 is CASSSITRSSYEQYF. The CDR3 DNA reads as TGTGCCAGCAGCTCGATAACCCGGAGCTCCTACGAGCAGTACTTC.

This chain uses TRBV9 with TRBJ1-6, with TRBD1 matching 9 bases. The germline gives CDR1 SGDLS, CDR2 YYNGEE. V lost 4 bases and J lost 8; bases outside the gene matches: 4. The CDR3 has 14 amino acids. DNA of the CDR3: TGTGCCAGCAGCTACCGGGACAGGGATTCACCCCTCCACTTT. It is translated as CASSYRDRDSPLHF.

The V and J genes are TRBV14 and TRBJ2-7; 14 nucleotides match TRBD2. V trimming: 2 bases; J trimming: 8 bases; junction bases outside the gene matches: 14. CDR3 length: 18 residues. Germline lookup yields CDR1 SGHDN and CDR2 FVKESK. CDR3 region: CASSQTGTSGGQSTKQYF. The CDR3 DNA is TGTGCCAGCAGCCAAACCGGGACTAGCGGGGGTCAATCTACGAAGCAGTACTTC.

The chain uses TRBV28 and TRBJ1-2; 9 bases map to TRBD1. J lost 6 bases, V lost 11 bases, and 10 bases had no gene match. The CDR3 totals 13 residues. Germline V gene lookup returns CDR1 MDHEN and CDR2 SYDVKM. This CDR3 is CAANRGLWDGYTF. DNA of the CDR3: TGTGCCGCTAACAGGGGGCTTTGGGATGGCTACACCTTC.

This rearrangement joins TRBV19 to TRBJ1-6, with D uncertain. Germline V gene data show CDR1 as LNHDA and CDR2 as SQIVND (reference sequence). CDR3 length equals 12 residues. V dropped 3 bases and J dropped 8 bases, with 5 bases sitting between them. The CDR3 bases are TGTGCCAGTAGTATGTTAGATTCACCCCTCCACTTT. Its protein is CASSMLDSPLHF.

The rearrangement uses TRBV6-1 and TRBJ2-7, with D perhaps matching TRBD2 (6 bases). The germline V and J ends were trimmed by 11 bases and 8 bases, with 22 bases remaining between them. The CDR3 covers 13 residues. Germline V gives CDR1 MNHNS, CDR2 SASEGT. CDR3 sequence reads: CAGEEDISTKQYF. The CDR3 DNA follows: TGTGCCGGGGAGGAGGACATCTCTACCAAGCAGTACTTC.

Written as DNA, the CDR3 is TGCGCCAGCAGCCTGGAGGGCGGGACGAACACCGGGGAGCTGTTTTTT. Residues: CASSLEGGTNTGELFF. The J gene is TRBJ2-2, the V gene TRBV5-1; a weak D match, TRBD2 (6 bases). The V end lost 4 bases, the J end lost 0 bases, and 13 bases lay between the germline ends. The CDR3 sequence is 16 residues long. The germline gives CDR1 SGHRS, CDR2 YFSETQ. The full variable domain, in which reference TRBV5-1 and TRBJ2-2 provide the parts outside the CDR3, is KAGVTQTPRYLIKTRGQQVTLSCSPISGHRSVSWYQQTPGQGLQFLFEYFSETQRNKGNFPGRFSGRQFSNSRSEMNVSTLELGDSALYLCASSLEGGTNTGELFFGEGSRLTVL.

J is TRBJ2-5 and V is TRBV2; 10 bases are a match to TRBD2. The CDR3 is 13 amino acids. Per germline, CDR1 SNHLY and CDR2 FYNNEI. With 8 bases clipped from V and 5 bases from J, the junction kept 5 bases outside the gene matches. The CDR3 nucleotides read TGTGCCAGCGGGGGACTAGCGCGGGAGACCCAGTACTTC. This sequence encodes CASGGLARETQYF.

This clone has only a few counts. CDR3: CASSLGQSRAEAFF. CDR3 nucleotides: TGCGCCAGCAGCTTGGGACAGAGCAGGGCTGAAGCTTTCTTT. V is TRBV5-1 and J is TRBJ1-1, with TRBD1 as a possible D gene (5 bases). Germline V CDR1 and CDR2: SGHRS, YFSETQ. Trimming removed 0 bases at V and 6 bases at J, with 12 bases between. The length of the CDR3 is 14 residues.

The rearrangement uses TRBV5-1 and TRBJ2-6; weak D call: TRBD1 (9 bases). The CDR3 totals 19 residues. Trimming removed 3 bases at V and 2 bases at J, with 21 bases between. Germline V gene data show CDR1 as SGHRS and CDR2 as YFSETQ. The CDR3 here is CASSSGGLGQGAGANVLTF. For the CDR3, the DNA is TGCGCCAGCAGCTCGGGAGGGTTGGGACAGGGTGCTGGGGCCAACGTCCTGACTTTC.

The genes are TRBV10-3 and TRBJ2-2, with 10 bases that match TRBD2. The ends lost 2 bases at V and 13 bases at J; junction bases unmatched: 16. This CDR3 is built from 17 residues. Germline lookup yields CDR1 ENHRY and CDR2 SYGVKD. Here the CDR3 DNA reads TGTGCCATCAGTGAGACTAGCGGGGTTTTCACCGGGGTCGGGCTGTTTTTT. Its protein product is CAISETSGVFTGVGLFF.

The rearrangement uses TRBV18 and TRBJ2-2; TRBD1 is a possible D gene (5 bases). Looked up from germline, CDR1 is KGHSH and CDR2 is LQKENI. Between the trimmed V and J ends, which lost 2 bases and 3 bases, there was a span of 10 bases. The CDR3 length is 15 residues. CDR3 residues: CASSPGAQDTGELFF. The CDR3, as DNA: TGTGCCAGCTCACCAGGGGCTCAGGACACCGGGGAGCTGTTTTTT.

There are a few counts of this clone. The chain couples TRBV30 to TRBJ1-5, with D unclear. CDR3 size: 14 residues. Trimming took 0 bases from V and 1 from J, leaving 7 bases between them. In germline, CDR1 is GTSNPN, CDR2 SVGIG (reference sequence). The CDR3 region has the DNA TGTGCCTGGAGTGTAGACAACAGCAATCAGCCCCAGCATTTT. Its translation: CAWSVDNSNQPQHF.

Concerning this clone itself: At the DNA level, this CDR3 is encoded by other sequences in the same sample as well. The genes are TRBV5-1 and TRBJ1-5, with D unclear. The germline gives CDR1 SGHRS, CDR2 YFSETQ. CDR3 length: 15 residues. V lost 0 bases, J lost 2 bases, and 9 bases lay in between. The DNA for the CDR3 is TGCGCCAGCAGCTTGGAAGGGCAAGGCAATCAGCCCCAGCATTTT. This translates into CASSLEGQGNQPQHF.

V usage is TRBV7-8 and J usage is TRBJ1-1; tentative D call: TRBD1 (6 bases). Trimming cost V 2 bases and J 6 bases, with 13 bases left between them. The CDR3 is made up of 14 amino acids. Germline lookup yields CDR1 SGHVS and CDR2 FQNEAQ. The CDR3 DNA sequence: TGTGCCAGCAGCTTAAGGGTGACAGGCCCTGAAGCTTTCTTT. This codes for CASSLRVTGPEAFF.

Note on this clone: This sample includes further DNA sequences coding for the same CDR3. The chain recombines TRBV18 with TRBJ1-5, with D tentatively TRBD1 (6 bases). V lost 0 bases and J lost 7, with 10 bases in between. The CDR3 is 14 residues long. The V gene's germline CDR1 is KGHSH and CDR2 LQKENI. The CDR3 loop is CASSPPGGNQPQHF. The CDR3 DNA reads as TGTGCCAGCTCACCACCAGGGGGGAACCAGCCCCAGCATTTT.

The rearrangement uses TRBV15 and TRBJ2-1, with D tentatively TRBD2 (5 bases). The germline V gene encodes CDR1 LNHNV and CDR2 YYDKDF (reference sequence). The CDR3 contains 14 residues. V lost 3 bases to trimming and J lost 6 bases, with 12 bases between them. The CDR3: CATSRDLASNEQFF. The CDR3 bases are TGTGCCACCAGCAGGGACTTAGCGAGCAATGAGCAGTTCTTC.

This clone appeared a few times. This chain links TRBV11-2 with TRBJ1-1, with a possible D match to TRBD1 (5 bases). Trimming removed 5 bases from V and 0 bases from J, with 16 bases in between. The CDR3 length is 16 residues. Looked up from germline, CDR1 is SGHAT and CDR2 is FQNNGV. The DNA of the CDR3 is TGTGCCAGCAGCCCCCTTTGGGGACGGCTGAACACTGAAGCTTTCTTT. Translation: CASSPLWGRLNTEAFF.

Comments on this clone: This sample also contains other DNA sequences that code for the same CDR3. The V gene is TRBV9, the J gene TRBJ2-3; 9 nucleotides line up with TRBD2. J lost 6 bases, V lost 4 bases, and 9 bases had no gene match. CDR3 length: 15 amino acids. Germline assignment: CDR1 SGDLS and CDR2 YYNGEE. CDR3 bases: TGTGCCAGCAGCCCTCCGGGACTAGCCAGGGATACGCAGTATTTT. Its protein is CASSPPGLARDTQYF.

This chain's CDR3 is CASRQTGTYEQYF. For the CDR3, the DNA is TGTGCCAGCAGGCAAACGGGGACCTACGAGCAGTACTTC. The chain links TRBV14 to TRBJ2-7, with a weak D call TRBD2 (5 bases). The CDR3 has 13 amino acids. From germline, CDR1 is SGHDN and CDR2 FVKESK. V was clipped by 6 bases and J by 2 bases, with 11 bases between them.

A note on this clone: This specimen includes other DNA sequences encoding the same CDR3. The gene calls are TRBV28 and TRBJ2-7; D is possibly TRBD1 or TRBD2 (5 bases each). This CDR3 is 12 amino acids long. V dropped 5 bases and J dropped 2 bases, with 7 bases sitting between them. Germline lookup yields CDR1 MDHEN and CDR2 SYDVKM. The CDR3, as DNA: TGTGCCAGCAGTCGAGGGGCCTACGAGCAGTACTTC. Translating gives CASSRGAYEQYF.

The CDR3 protein is CASSQTGLYGYTF. The CDR3 DNA reads TGTGCCAGCAGCCAGACAGGTCTGTATGGCTACACCTTC. V and J are TRBV6-5 and TRBJ1-2; TRBD1 is a possible D gene (6 bases). The germline V gene encodes CDR1 MNHEY and CDR2 SVGAGI. V lost 6 bases and J 5 bases, leaving 13 bases between the germline ends. The CDR3 sequence is 13 residues long.

V usage is TRBV30 and J usage is TRBJ2-2, with 7 bases fitting TRBD2. Germline V gene lookup returns CDR1 GTSNPN and CDR2 SVGIG (reference sequence). This CDR3 has 14 residues. V was clipped by 7 bases and J by 2 bases; unmatched bases: 7. As DNA, the CDR3 is TGTGCCTCGGGAGCTAGCGGTAACACCGGGGAGCTGTTTTTT. It specifies CASGASGNTGELFF. Variable domain in full (rest from reference TRBV30 and TRBJ2-2): SQTIHQWPATLVQPVGSPLSLECTVEGTSNPNLYWYRQAAGRGLQLLFYSVGIGQISSEVPQNLSASRPQDRQFILSSKKLLLSDSGFYLCASGASGNTGELFFGEGSRLTVL.

This clone was counted between two and nine times. The chain employs TRBV6-5 and TRBJ2-2; no definite D call. This CDR3 comprises 15 residues. Trimming pared 0 bases from V and 7 bases from J, leaving 12 bases between. Germline CDR1 MNHEY, CDR2 SVGAGI. The CDR3 DNA follows: TGTGCCAGCAGTTACTCGAGAAGATCGGACGGGGAGCTGTTTTTT. Amino acid sequence: CASSYSRRSDGELFF.

The chain recombines TRBV5-4 with TRBJ2-7; tentative D call: TRBD1 (6 bases). There are 15 residues in the CDR3. CDR1 and CDR2 from the germline V gene are SGHNT and YYREEE (reference sequence). V was clipped by 1 base and J by 0 bases, with 11 bases between them. In DNA, the CDR3 is TGTGCCAGCAGCTTGTCCTCGACAGGCTCCTACGAGCAGTACTTC. It translates to CASSLSSTGSYEQYF.